The rows below give T cell receptor beta chains drawn from one sample of a study of beta chain features in type 1 diabetes. Libraries were prepared by immunoSEQ multiplex PCR; TCRdb keeps only in-frame clonotypes and omits some of them. The top ten hold around 0.43% of the sample, which has 150,000 or so clones, roughly 50% seen once. The specimen was Tregs from blood. The receptors were gathered from a man aged 18 to 35 in good health. Both conserved end residues are part of each CDR3. Fields, in order: D gene, clone size, V gene, J gene, CDR3 protein, CDR3 DNA. D genes are given only for firm matches. Where a row states a size, it is once, few, many or the class of an expanded clone; other rows omit it.

>.|.|TRBV5-1|TRBJ1-3
CASSLGGTGNTIYF
TGCGCCAGCAGCTTGGGCGGTACTGGAAACACCATATATTTT
>.|.|TRBV9|TRBJ2-6
CASSDRAGANVLTF
TGTGCCAGCAGCGACAGGGCTGGGGCCAACGTCCTGACTTTC
>TRBD2|few|TRBV7-2|TRBJ2-1
CASRLTSGVYNEQFF
TGTGCCAGCAGACTGACTAGCGGGGTTTACAATGAGCAGTTCTTC
>.|.|TRBV4-3|TRBJ2-7
CASSQFYGSSSYEQYF
TGCGCCAGCAGCCAATTTTATGGCAGTAGCTCTTACGAGCAGTACTTC
>TRBD2|.|TRBV7-8|TRBJ2-1
CASSGSGRAFRNEQFF
TGTGCCAGCAGCGGTAGCGGGAGGGCATTTCGGAATGAGCAGTTCTTC
>TRBD1|once|TRBV6-5|TRBJ1-2
CASRTGAGGYTF
TGTGCCAGCAGGACAGGGGCGGGGGGCTACACCTTC
>.|.|TRBV27|TRBJ2-5
CASSLLGRTVKETQYF
TGTGCCAGCAGTTTATTAGGTCGTACAGTAAAAGAGACCCAGTACTTC
>.|.|TRBV5-1|TRBJ2-3
CASSIGLSDTQYF
TGCGCCAGCAGCATAGGACTTTCAGATACGCAGTATTTT
>TRBD1|.|TRBV7-6|TRBJ2-7
CASSRGQGYEQYF
TGTGCCAGCAGCCGGGGACAGGGCTACGAGCAGTACTTC
>TRBD1|.|TRBV14|TRBJ1-2
CASSQDTGGHYGYTF
TGTGCCAGCAGCCAAGATACAGGGGGCCACTATGGCTACACCTTC
>.|.|TRBV5-4|TRBJ2-3
CASSAVDTQYF
TGTGCCAGCAGCGCAGTGGATACGCAGTATTTT
>TRBD2|.|TRBV9|TRBJ2-2
CASSAGLAGFTTGELFF
TGTGCCAGCAGCGCCGGACTAGCGGGATTCACTACCGGGGAGCTGTTTTTT
>TRBD1|.|TRBV4-2|TRBJ2-7
CASSPGQGAMYEQYF
TGTGCCAGCAGCCCTGGACAGGGGGCAATGTACGAGCAGTACTTC
>TRBD1|few|TRBV7-2|TRBJ1-2
CASSLDRGYGYTF
TGTGCCAGCAGCTTAGACAGGGGCTATGGCTACACCTTC
>TRBD1|.|TRBV4-3|TRBJ2-7
CASSPGMGQEKKQYF
TGCGCCAGCAGCCCGGGTATGGGACAGGAAAAAAAGCAGTACTTC
>.|.|TRBV6-5|TRBJ2-7
CASSPRGFLGEQYF
TGTGCCAGCAGCCCCAGGGGCTTTCTGGGCGAGCAGTACTTC
>TRBD2|.|TRBV11-3|TRBJ2-1
CASSLGLAGDEQFF
TGTGCCAGCAGCTTAGGACTAGCGGGAGATGAGCAGTTCTTC
>TRBD2|few|TRBV4-3|TRBJ2-1
CASSQVSTSGHDEQFF
TGCGCCAGCAGCCAAGTTTCTACTAGCGGGCACGATGAGCAGTTCTTC
>.|few|TRBV7-2|TRBJ1-5
CASSLDRASNQPQHF
TGTGCCAGCAGCTTAGACAGGGCCAGCAATCAGCCCCAGCATTTT
>.|.|TRBV14|TRBJ2-3
CASSRILYRVRSGDTQYF
TGTGCCAGCAGCCGAATACTCTACAGGGTGCGGTCAGGAGATACGCAGTATTTT
>.|.|TRBV7-2|TRBJ2-7
CASSLSGQTQYEQYF
TGTGCCAGCAGCTTGAGCGGACAGACCCAATACGAGCAGTACTTC
>TRBD1|once|TRBV7-2|TRBJ1-5
CASSFPETGGNQPQHF
TGTGCCAGCAGCTTTCCCGAGACAGGGGGCAATCAGCCCCAGCATTTT
>.|few|TRBV29-1|TRBJ1-1
CSVEGVGLGAFF
TGCAGCGTTGAGGGTGTGGGGCTGGGAGCTTTCTTT
>TRBD1|.|TRBV6-5|TRBJ2-4
CASSYRTGDGNIQYF
TGTGCCAGCAGTTACCGGACAGGGGATGGAAACATTCAGTACTTC
>.|once|TRBV7-9|TRBJ2-7
CASSLDGEQYF
TGTGCCAGCAGCTTAGACGGCGAGCAGTACTTC
>.|.|TRBV9|TRBJ1-5
CASSVAGYQPQHF
TGTGCCAGCAGCGTAGCGGGTTATCAGCCCCAGCATTTT
>TRBD1|few|TRBV5-1|TRBJ2-7
CASAWTGGSYEQYF
TGCGCCAGCGCCTGGACAGGGGGCTCCTACGAGCAGTACTTC
>TRBD1|.|TRBV2|TRBJ2-6
CASSPGTDSRANVLTF
TGTGCCAGCAGTCCCGGGACAGACTCAAGGGCCAACGTCCTGACTTTC
>TRBD1|few|TRBV7-9|TRBJ1-2
CASSFKLTGLYYGYTF
TGTGCCAGCAGCTTTAAACTGACAGGGTTGTACTATGGCTACACCTTC
>.|.|TRBV7-9|TRBJ1-4
CASSLRSGLEKLFF
TGTGCCAGCAGCTTACGCAGTGGACTCGAAAAACTGTTTTTT
>.|few|TRBV7-9|TRBJ1-2
CASSIDAGYTF
TGTGCCAGCTCTATTGATGCTGGCTACACCTTC
>.|few|TRBV20-1|TRBJ1-2
CSASLRDVYTF
TGCAGTGCTAGTCTCAGGGATGTCTACACCTTC
>.|once|TRBV11-2|TRBJ2-4
CASSPTFRVRRGIQYF
TGTGCCAGCAGCCCCACCTTCCGGGTTCGCCGGGGCATTCAGTACTTC
>.|.|TRBV20-1|TRBJ2-5
CSVDYQETQYF
TGCAGCGTCGACTATCAAGAGACCCAGTACTTC
>.|.|TRBV4-1|TRBJ2-3
CASSQVGALEQFRGVKPDTQYF
TGCGCCAGCAGCCAAGTGGGGGCCTTGGAGCAGTTCCGGGGAGTCAAGCCAGATACGCAGTATTTT
>.|.|TRBV10-3|TRBJ1-3
CAITRIPRGVAGNTIYF
TGTGCCATCACCCGGATCCCCCGGGGGGTGGCTGGAAACACCATATATTTT
>TRBD1|few|TRBV4-3|TRBJ2-5
CASSQLPGQGGSQETQYF
TGCGCCAGCAGCCAACTCCCGGGACAGGGGGGATCTCAAGAGACCCAGTACTTC
>.|few|TRBV30|TRBJ2-7
CAWSPEAGEQYF
TGTGCCTGGAGTCCGGAGGCCGGCGAGCAGTACTTC
>.|.|TRBV5-1|TRBJ1-6
CASHGGGTDNSPLHF
TGCGCCAGTCACGGCGGGGGAACGGATAATTCACCCCTCCACTTT
>.|.|TRBV7-2|TRBJ1-2
CASSLGQINYGYTF
TGTGCCAGCAGCTTAGGACAGATTAACTATGGCTACACCTTC
>TRBD2|.|TRBV19|TRBJ2-2
CASRTSGRRSGELFF
TGTGCCAGTAGGACTAGCGGGAGAAGGTCCGGGGAGCTGTTTTTT
>.|.|TRBV7-2|TRBJ1-2
CASSFETPYGYTF
TGTGCCAGCAGCTTTGAGACTCCGTATGGCTACACCTTC
>TRBD1|.|TRBV6-6|TRBJ1-2
CASSNVDRAYGYTF
TGTGCCAGCAGTAACGTAGACAGGGCCTATGGCTACACCTTC
>.|.|TRBV28|TRBJ2-7
CASSSQVSYEQYF
TGTGCCAGCAGTTCACAGGTATCCTACGAGCAGTACTTC
>TRBD2|few|TRBV4-3|TRBJ2-1
CASSQDYTTSWNEQFF
TGCGCCAGCAGCCAAGATTATACGACTAGCTGGAATGAGCAGTTCTTC
>TRBD1|.|TRBV18|TRBJ1-1
CASSRTGTGRPEAFF
TGTGCCAGCTCACGAACCGGGACAGGGCGTCCTGAAGCTTTCTTT
>.|few|TRBV19|TRBJ2-3
CASSPGQITDTQYF
TGTGCCAGTAGTCCGGGACAAATCACAGATACGCAGTATTTT
>TRBD1|few|TRBV6-4|TRBJ2-6
CASSDSTGANVLTF
TGTGCCAGCAGTGACTCGACAGGGGCAAACGTCCTGACTTTC
>.|few|TRBV7-9|TRBJ1-1
CASSLRQHVTEAFF
TGTGCCAGCAGCTTACGACAGCACGTCACTGAAGCTTTCTTT
>TRBD1|few|TRBV7-9|TRBJ2-1
CASSQQGSANNEQFF
TGTGCCAGCAGCCAACAGGGGAGTGCGAACAATGAGCAGTTCTTC
>.|.|TRBV5-6|TRBJ1-2
CASRSLGAGYTF
TGTGCCAGCAGGTCCTTGGGCGCCGGCTACACCTTC
>.|.|TRBV27|TRBJ2-2
CASRRLSVGAGELFF
TGTGCCAGCAGAAGGCTTTCCGTAGGGGCCGGGGAGCTGTTTTTT
>.|few|TRBV7-2|TRBJ1-2
CASSFRRQPNYGYTF
TGTGCCAGCAGCTTTAGGAGGCAGCCGAACTATGGCTACACCTTC
>TRBD1|few|TRBV28|TRBJ2-7
CASSPTGQGLAYEQYF
TGTGCCAGCAGTCCTACCGGACAGGGTCTCGCCTACGAGCAGTACTTC
>.|.|TRBV7-9|TRBJ2-2
CASSSVQRGELFF
TGTGCCAGCAGCTCTGTCCAGCGCGGGGAGCTGTTTTTT
>.|.|TRBV27|TRBJ1-4
CASSFREDREKLFF
TGTGCCAGCAGTTTCAGGGAAGATAGGGAAAAACTGTTTTTT
>.|.|TRBV12-5|TRBJ1-1
CASGQGVEAFF
TGTGCTAGTGGCCAAGGGGTTGAAGCTTTCTTT